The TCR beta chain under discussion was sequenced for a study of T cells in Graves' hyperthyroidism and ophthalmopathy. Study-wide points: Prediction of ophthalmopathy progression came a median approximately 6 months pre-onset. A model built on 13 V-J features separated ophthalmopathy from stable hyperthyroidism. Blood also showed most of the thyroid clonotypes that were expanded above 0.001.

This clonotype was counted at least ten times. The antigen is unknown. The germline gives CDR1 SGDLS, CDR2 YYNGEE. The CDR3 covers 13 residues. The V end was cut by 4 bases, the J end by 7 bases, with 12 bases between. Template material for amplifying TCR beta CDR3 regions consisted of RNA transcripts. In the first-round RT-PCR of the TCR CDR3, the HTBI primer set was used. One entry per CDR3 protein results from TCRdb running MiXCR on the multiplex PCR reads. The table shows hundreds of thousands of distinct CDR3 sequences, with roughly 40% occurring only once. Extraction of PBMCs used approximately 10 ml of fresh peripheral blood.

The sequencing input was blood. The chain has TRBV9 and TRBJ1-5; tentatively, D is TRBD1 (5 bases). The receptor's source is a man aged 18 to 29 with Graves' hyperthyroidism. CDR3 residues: CASSSGLGQPQHF. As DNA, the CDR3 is TGTGCCAGCAGCTCAGGGTTAGGGCAGCCCCAGCATTTT.